This note documents a single TCR beta chain sequence. This sample was included in a study of cytomegalovirus exposure and HLA in healthy donors. The PCR ran on 60 Vbeta and 13 Jbeta primers. Some clones are missing from TCRdb's copy, which holds only in-frame ones; the method was immunoSEQ multiplex PCR. The sample yields 250,000 to 350,000 clones, around 80% seen once. This CDR3 is 17 amino acids long. Germline CDR1 ENHRY, CDR2 SYGVKD. Between the trimmed V and J ends, which lost 9 bases and 1 base, there was a span of 19 bases. Sequencing input: PBMCs. The sequence came from a girl aged 2 to 10 in good health and CMV-seronegative. V gene TRBV10-3 combines with J gene TRBJ2-6; the D gene is possibly TRBD1 (6 bases). This CDR3 reads CAMKGDLGDSGANVLTF. DNA for the CDR3: TGTGCCATGAAGGGGGACCTCGGAGATTCTGGGGCCAACGTCCTGACTTTC.